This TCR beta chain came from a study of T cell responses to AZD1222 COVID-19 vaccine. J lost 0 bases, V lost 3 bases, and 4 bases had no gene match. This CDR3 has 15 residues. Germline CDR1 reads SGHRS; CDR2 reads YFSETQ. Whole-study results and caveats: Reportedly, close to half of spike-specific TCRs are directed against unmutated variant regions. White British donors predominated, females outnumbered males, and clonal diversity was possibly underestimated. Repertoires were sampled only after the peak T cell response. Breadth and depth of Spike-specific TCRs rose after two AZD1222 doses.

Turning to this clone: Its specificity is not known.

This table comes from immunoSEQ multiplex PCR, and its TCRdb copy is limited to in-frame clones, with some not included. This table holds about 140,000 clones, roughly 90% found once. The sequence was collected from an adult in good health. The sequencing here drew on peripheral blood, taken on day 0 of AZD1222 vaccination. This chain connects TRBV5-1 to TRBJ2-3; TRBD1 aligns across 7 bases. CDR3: CASSSRQGSTDTQYF. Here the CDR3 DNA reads TGCGCCAGCAGCTCGCGACAGGGTAGCACAGATACGCAGTATTTT.